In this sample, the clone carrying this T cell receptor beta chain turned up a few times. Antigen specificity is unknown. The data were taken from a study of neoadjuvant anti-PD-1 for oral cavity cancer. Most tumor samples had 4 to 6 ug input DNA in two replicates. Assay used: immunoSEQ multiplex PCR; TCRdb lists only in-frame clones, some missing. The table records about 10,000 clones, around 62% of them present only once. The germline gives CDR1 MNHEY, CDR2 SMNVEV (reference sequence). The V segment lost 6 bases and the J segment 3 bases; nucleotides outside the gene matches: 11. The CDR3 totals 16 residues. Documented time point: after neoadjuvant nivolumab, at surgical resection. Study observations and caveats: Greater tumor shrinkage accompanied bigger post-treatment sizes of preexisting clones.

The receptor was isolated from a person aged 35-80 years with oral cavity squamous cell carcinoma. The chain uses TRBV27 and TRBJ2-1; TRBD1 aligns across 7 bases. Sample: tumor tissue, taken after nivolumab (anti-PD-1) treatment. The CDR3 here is CASSSPGQAYYNEQFF. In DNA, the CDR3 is TGTGCCAGCAGCTCCCCTGGACAGGCCTACTACAATGAGCAGTTCTTC.